The 14 T cell receptor beta chains in this list originate from one sample, sequenced in a study of graft-versus-host responses after intestinal transplantation (dated by TCRdb to the early 2020s). Library preparation employed the immunoSEQ multiplex PCR assay. Imported from immuneACCESS, the table was reduced by TCRdb to in-frame sequences with V and J called. These copies leave out some clones; in studies compared against another copy, an unresolved V gene accounts for under half, and the cause of the remainder is not known. A total of approximately 93,000 clones appear in this sample, 85% to 95% of them only once. The ten largest clones capture approximately 0.064% of the sample. The time point label, as the study defines it: cells obtained before transplantation from donor or recipient. What these receptors recognize is not known. Sample: unstimulated CD8+ T cells sorted from spleen or lymph node cells, taken before transplant. The receptors come from a human donor who was the organ donor for an intestinal transplant.

CDR3 sequence reads: CASSEGRAEAFF. CDR3 bases: TGTGCCAGCAGTGAAGGTCGGGCTGAAGCTTTCTTT. The chain uses TRBV2 and TRBJ1-1; D unclear. Trimming shortened V by 1 base and J by 6 bases, and 6 bases separated the two germline ends. This CDR3 has 12 amino acids. Germline V gives CDR1 SNHLY, CDR2 FYNNEI.

This chain connects TRBV19 to TRBJ2-7, with a weak D call TRBD2 (6 bases). The CDR3 runs to 13 residues. The V gene lost 5 bases and the J gene lost 3 bases, with 11 bases spanning the gap. Germline CDR1 is LNHDA and CDR2 is SQIVND (reference sequence). The chain's CDR3 is CASSPGGVYEQYF. Here the CDR3 DNA reads TGTGCCAGTAGTCCAGGAGGGGTCTACGAGCAGTACTTC.

The rearrangement uses TRBV9 and TRBJ1-1; D perhaps matches TRBD1 (6 bases). V gave up 2 bases and J gave up 4 bases, with 24 bases separating them. The CDR3 sequence is 18 residues long. Germline V gene lookup returns CDR1 SGDLS and CDR2 YYNGEE. As DNA, the CDR3 is TGTGCCAGCAGCGTGTCTGGGGGCAGCCGAAAGGTGGGCACTGAAGCTTTCTTT. This codes for CASSVSGGSRKVGTEAFF.

This clone is a singleton in its sample. The CDR3 sequence is CAISAIQVGTGYMNTEAFF. DNA for the CDR3: TGTGCCATCAGTGCTATCCAGGTGGGGACAGGGTACATGAACACTGAAGCTTTCTTT. The chain joins TRBV10-3 to TRBJ1-1, with 9 positions matching TRBD1. The CDR3 contains 19 residues. Germline assignment: CDR1 ENHRY and CDR2 SYGVKD. V was pared by 4 bases and J by 0 bases, with 15 bases of the junction left unmatched.

V usage is TRBV30 and J usage is TRBJ2-3, with 15 bases aligning to TRBD2. Looked up from germline, CDR1 is GTSNPN and CDR2 is SVGIG (reference sequence). The J segment lost 3 bases and the V segment lost 2 bases, leaving 3 bases of the junction unmatched. This CDR3 is 16 amino acids long. The CDR3 sequence is CAWSRGTSGGTDTQYF. The CDR3 region has the DNA TGTGCCTGGAGTAGGGGGACTAGCGGGGGGACAGATACGCAGTATTTT.

V gene TRBV12-5 combines with J gene TRBJ2-5; tentative D call: TRBD2 (5 bases). The CDR3 sequence is 15 residues long. V was cut by 0 bases and J by 3 bases, with 11 bases left in between. Germline CDR1 reads LGHNT; CDR2 reads FRNRAP. CDR3 DNA sequence: TGTGCTAGTGGTTTGGTGGCGGGTTCGGAAGAGACCCAGTACTTC. Amino acid sequence: CASGLVAGSEETQYF. The full variable domain, completed using reference TRBV12-5 and TRBJ2-5, is DARVTQTPRHKVTEMGQEVTMRCQPILGHNTVFWYRQTMMQGLELLAYFRNRAPLDDSGMPKDRFSAEMPDATLATLKIQPSEPRDSAVYFCASGLVAGSEETQYFGPGTRLLVL.

The V gene is TRBV7-9, the J gene TRBJ2-2; D may be TRBD1 (5 bases). Germline V gene sequence: CDR1 SEHNR, CDR2 FQNEAQ (reference sequence). With 3 bases removed from V and 0 bases from J, the gap between germline ends came to 11 bases. CDR3 size: 16 residues. Here the CDR3 reads CASSFLTGTNTGELFF. The CDR3 coding sequence is TGTGCCAGCAGCTTTTTAACAGGAACGAACACCGGGGAGCTGTTTTTT. Filled out from reference TRBV7-9 and TRBJ2-2, the complete variable domain reads DTGVSQNPRHKITKRGQNVTFRCDPISEHNRLYWYRQTLGQGPEFLTYFQNEAQLEKSRLLSDRFSAERPKGSFSTLEIQRTEQGDSAMYLCASSFLTGTNTGELFFGEGSRLTVL.

This rearrangement joins TRBV11-2 to TRBJ1-4, with D hard to call. The CDR3 is made up of 14 amino acids. Per the germline V gene, CDR1 is SGHAT and CDR2 is FQNNGV. The germline V and J ends were trimmed by 3 bases and 6 bases, with 11 bases remaining between them. The CDR3 nucleotides are TGTGCCAGCAGCTTGGGCCCTCCCCATGAAAAACTGTTTTTT. It yields the protein CASSLGPPHEKLFF.

The chain uses TRBV7-6 and TRBJ2-2, with TRBD2 identical over 11 bases. The CDR3 length is 17 residues. J gave up 5 bases and V 3 bases, and 8 bases lay outside the gene matches. Germline V gene sequence: CDR1 SGHVS, CDR2 FNYEAQ. The CDR3 region is CASSFQIAGGRTGELFF. The CDR3 DNA sequence: TGTGCCAGCAGCTTCCAGATAGCGGGAGGGAGGACCGGGGAGCTGTTTTTT.

This chain connects TRBV11-2 to TRBJ2-3; no definite D call. V lost 3 bases and J 3 bases, leaving 10 bases between the germline ends. Germline lookup yields CDR1 SGHAT and CDR2 FQNNGV. The CDR3 totals 14 residues. The CDR3 DNA is TGTGCCAGCAGCTTTACTTCCGGGACAGATACGCAGTATTTT. The encoded protein is CASSFTSGTDTQYF.

The CDR3 nucleotides are TGTGCCAGCAGCCAAGGGCCGGGGGTCCCCTACAATGAGCAGTTCTTC. Encoded protein: CASSQGPGVPYNEQFF. The chain recombines TRBV4-2 with TRBJ2-1, with D possibly matching TRBD2 (6 bases). Germline CDR1 reads LGHNA; CDR2 reads YNFKEQ. The CDR3 sequence is 16 residues long. Deletions cut 1 base from V and 2 bases from J, with 12 bases between.

The DNA for the CDR3 is TGTGCCACCCAGAGACTAGCGGGCACAGATACGCAGTATTTT. Its protein is CATQRLAGTDTQYF. V usage is TRBV13 and J usage is TRBJ2-3, with 9 bases identical to TRBD2. The germline V gene has CDR1 PRHDT and CDR2 FYEKMQ (reference sequence). The CDR3 is 14 residues long. The J segment lost 1 base and the V segment lost 10 bases, leaving 6 bases of the junction unmatched.

CDR3 sequence reads: CASSNRGQDYGYTF. The CDR3 region has the DNA TGTGCCAGCAGCAACAGGGGGCAAGACTATGGCTACACCTTC. V usage is TRBV28 and J usage is TRBJ1-2; 9 bases are a match to TRBD1. Germline CDR1 is MDHEN and CDR2 is SYDVKM. V was clipped by 6 bases and J by 3 bases; unmatched bases: 5. This CDR3 region has 14 residues.

The V call is TRBV6-5, the J call TRBJ1-1; D call uncertain. Germline V gene sequence: CDR1 MNHEY, CDR2 SVGAGI. V was pared by 0 bases and J by 0 bases, with 11 bases between. The CDR3 is made up of 16 amino acids. The chain's CDR3 is CASSYSPLIVNTEAFF. The DNA for the CDR3 is TGTGCCAGCAGTTACTCCCCCTTAATCGTGAACACTGAAGCTTTCTTT.